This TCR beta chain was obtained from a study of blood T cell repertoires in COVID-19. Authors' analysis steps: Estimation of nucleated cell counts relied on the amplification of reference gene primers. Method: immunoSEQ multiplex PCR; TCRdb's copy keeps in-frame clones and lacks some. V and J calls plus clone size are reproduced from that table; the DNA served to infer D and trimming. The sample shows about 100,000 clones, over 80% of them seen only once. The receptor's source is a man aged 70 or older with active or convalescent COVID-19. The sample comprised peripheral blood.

DNA for the CDR3: TGTGCCAGCAGCTTAGGGAGCGGGCCCGGGGAGCTGTTTTTT. Protein: CASSLGSGPGELFF. This sequence joins TRBV7-2 and TRBJ2-2; perhaps TRBD2 as D (6 bases). V lost 1 base and J lost 6, with 9 bases in between. Germline values: CDR1 SGHTA, CDR2 FQGNSA. The CDR3 is 14 amino acids.